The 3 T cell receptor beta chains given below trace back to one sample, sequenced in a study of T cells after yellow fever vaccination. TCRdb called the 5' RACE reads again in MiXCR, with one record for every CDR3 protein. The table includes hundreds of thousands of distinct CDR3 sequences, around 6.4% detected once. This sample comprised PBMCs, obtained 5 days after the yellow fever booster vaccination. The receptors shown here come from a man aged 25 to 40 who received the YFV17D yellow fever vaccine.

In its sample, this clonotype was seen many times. This CDR3 is CSVGVSGRGDWNEQFF. CDR3 nucleotides: TGCAGCGTTGGGGTGAGCGGGAGAGGGGATTGGAATGAGCAGTTCTTC. V is TRBV29-1 and J is TRBJ2-1, with 8 bases aligning to TRBD2. V lost 4 bases, J lost 7 bases, and 15 bases stayed unmatched. CDR1 is SQVTM, CDR2 ANQGSEA, per germline. CDR3 length: 16 residues.

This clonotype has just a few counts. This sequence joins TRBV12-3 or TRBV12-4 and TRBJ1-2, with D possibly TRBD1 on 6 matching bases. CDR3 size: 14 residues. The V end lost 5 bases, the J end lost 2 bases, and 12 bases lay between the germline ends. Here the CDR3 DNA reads TGTGCCAGCAGTGCACAGGGCTTGAACTATGGCTACACCTTC. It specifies CASSAQGLNYGYTF.

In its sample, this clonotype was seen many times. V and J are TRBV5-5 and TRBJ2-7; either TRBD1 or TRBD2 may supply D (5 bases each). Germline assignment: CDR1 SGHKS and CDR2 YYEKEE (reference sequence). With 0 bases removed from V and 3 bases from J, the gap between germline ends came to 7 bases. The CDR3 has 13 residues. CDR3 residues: CASSLGDGYEQYF. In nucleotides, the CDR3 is TGTGCCAGCAGCTTGGGGGACGGCTACGAGCAGTACTTC.